Sequencing of this T cell receptor (beta chain) was carried out in a study of T cell responses to AZD1222 COVID-19 vaccine. CDR3 length: 14 residues. The V gene end was trimmed by 1 base and the J gene end by 4 bases; junction bases not matched to a gene: 1. Looked up from germline, CDR1 is SQVTM and CDR2 is ANQGSEA. Produced via immunoSEQ multiplex PCR; TCRdb's table is partial and in-frame only. The data hold about 83,000 clones, with approximately 88% observed a single time. The chain joins TRBV29-1 to TRBJ2-2; 9 bases fit TRBD1. The receptor comes from an adult in good health. This sample comprised peripheral blood, obtained on day 0 of MenACWY control vaccination. In nucleotides, the CDR3 is TGCAGCGTTGAAGGGACAGGGGCCACCGGGGAGCTGTTTTTT. This sequence encodes CSVEGTGATGELFF.